What follows is one TCR beta chain and its context. The antigen remains unidentified. The data originate from a study of cytomegalovirus exposure and HLA in healthy donors. Study-wide results and caveats: Likely technical artifact: a cluster of highly shared sequence variants.

The CDR3 runs to 14 residues. Germline CDR1 MNHEY, CDR2 SVGAGI. The primer mix had 60 Vbeta and 13 Jbeta primers. TCRdb's copy holds only in-frame clones and misses some; the assay was immunoSEQ multiplex PCR. The data show tens of thousands of clones, 50% to 80% seen once. Sequencing was performed on PBMCs. This rearrangement joins TRBV6-5 to TRBJ2-5; tentative D call: TRBD1 (5 bases). With the DNA end fitting TRBJ2-7 better, the J assignment may be wrong. This receptor was obtained from a man aged 35 to 55 in good health and CMV-seropositive. The DNA of the CDR3 is TGTGCCAGCAGTTCCCAGGGTGCTGCCTACGAGCAGTACTTC. It codes for CASSSQGAAYEQYF.